This passage covers 28 T cell receptor beta chains from one sample sequenced in a study of regulatory T cells in long-lasting Graves disease. The TCR beta library used iRepertoire HTBI primers with Arm-PCR amplification of CDR3. TCRdb ran MiXCR on the multiplex PCR reads and lists one entry per CDR3 protein. The table shows roughly 250,000 distinct CDR3 sequences, with around 19% occurring only once. As to time point: newly diagnosed GD, antithyroid drugs for less than 3 months. Construction of the TCR library relied on RNA isolated from PBMCs. These data also formed part of another study, on T cells in Graves' hyperthyroidism and ophthalmopathy.

This sample comprised peripheral blood mononuclear cells (PBMCs), obtained at new diagnosis, from a patient treated with antithyroid drugs. Receptor source: a woman between 25 and 40 years old with Graves disease.

This clonotype was picked up many times. The chain has TRBV7-2 and TRBJ2-3; perhaps TRBD2 as D (6 bases). CDR1 is SGHTA and CDR2 is FQGNSA in the germline V gene. Trimming removed 5 bases at V and 4 bases at J, with 7 bases between. The CDR3 runs 12 residues. CDR3: CASSGGADTQYF. CDR3 DNA sequence: TGTGCCAGCAGCGGAGGGGCAGATACGCAGTATTTT.

The sample holds many counts of this clonotype. V is TRBV6-1 and J is TRBJ1-6; no clear D gene. The V end lost 0 bases, the J end lost 8 bases, and 5 bases lay between the germline ends. The CDR3 covers 13 residues. Per germline, CDR1 MNHNS and CDR2 SASEGT. The CDR3 loop is CASSEARDSPLHF. The CDR3 DNA follows: TGTGCCAGCAGTGAAGCCCGAGATTCACCCCTCCACTTT.

At least ten counts were recorded for this clonotype. The rearrangement uses TRBV2 and TRBJ1-1; no clear D. Between the trimmed V and J ends, which lost 8 bases and 0 bases, there was a span of 10 bases. This CDR3 region has 13 residues. Germline assignment: CDR1 SNHLY and CDR2 FYNNEI. DNA of the CDR3: TGTGCCAGCCATTCCGAGATGAACACTGAAGCTTTCTTT. The encoded protein is CASHSEMNTEAFF.

This clonotype was recorded a few times. This chain links TRBV19 with TRBJ2-1; TRBD2 might be the D (6 bases). The V gene lost 8 bases and the J gene lost 3 bases, with 17 bases spanning the gap. CDR1 and CDR2 (germline): LNHDA, SQIVND (reference sequence). The CDR3 length is 15 residues. The CDR3 region has the DNA TGTGCCAGTTCCGGTCGGGGGTCTAACTACAATGAGCAGTTCTTC. Protein product: CASSGRGSNYNEQFF.

This clonotype was detected ten times or more. The V gene is TRBV18, the J gene TRBJ2-5; 9 nucleotides align to TRBD2. This CDR3 has 16 amino acids. Germline values: CDR1 KGHSH, CDR2 LQKENI. The V segment lost 0 bases and the J segment 4 bases; nucleotides outside the gene matches: 6. The CDR3 loop reads CASSPPSGGSGETQYF. The CDR3 region has the DNA TGTGCCAGCTCACCACCCAGCGGGGGGTCCGGAGAGACCCAGTACTTC.

This chain links TRBV5-1 with TRBJ2-1; no clear D. The CDR3 consists of 14 residues. Looked up from germline, CDR1 is SGHRS and CDR2 is YFSETQ. The V end lost 0 bases, the J end lost 2 bases, and 6 bases lay between the germline ends. CDR3 residues: CASSLEGAYNEQFF. The CDR3 DNA sequence: TGCGCCAGCAGCTTGGAGGGCGCCTACAATGAGCAGTTCTTC.

The chain is built from TRBV28 and TRBJ2-3; D remains unclear. Germline-derived CDR1 and CDR2 are MDHEN and SYDVKM. The V gene lost 3 bases and the J gene lost 4 bases, with 11 bases spanning the gap. The CDR3 covers 14 residues. CDR3 in amino acids: CASSFYKGADTQYF. The DNA of the CDR3 is TGTGCCAGCAGTTTTTATAAGGGCGCAGATACGCAGTATTTT.

In its sample, this clonotype was seen many times. The chain is built from TRBV7-9 and TRBJ1-2; D may be TRBD1 (5 bases). In germline, CDR1 is SEHNR, CDR2 FQNEAQ (reference sequence). The length of the CDR3 is 12 residues. Trimming stripped 7 bases from V and 5 bases from J, with 11 bases between. The CDR3 region has the DNA TGTGCCAGCACCGGAGGGGTATATGGCTACACCTTC. It specifies CASTGGVYGYTF.

In its sample, this clonotype was seen many times. The chain joins TRBV29-1 to TRBJ2-5; a possible D gene is TRBD1 (8 bases). CDR1 SQVTM and CDR2 ANQGSEA come from the germline V gene. Trimming removed 1 base from V and 7 bases from J, with 13 bases in between. The CDR3 sequence is 13 residues long. DNA of the CDR3: TGCAGCGTTGAAGCAGGGGGCGGGGGGACCCAGTACTTC. Its translation: CSVEAGGGGTQYF.

Only one count was recorded for this clonotype. V is TRBV20-1 and J is TRBJ2-1, with TRBD2 identical over 7 bases. Germline CDR1 is DFQATT and CDR2 is SNEGSKA (reference sequence). V trimming: 6 bases; J trimming: 5 bases; junction bases outside the gene matches: 10. This CDR3 comprises 14 residues. CDR3 bases: TGCAGTGCCGCGACCGGGACTAAGCACAATGAGCAGTTCTTC. Protein product: CSAATGTKHNEQFF.

Notes on this clonotype: This may arise from a read error, as a much more abundant clone is one base away. This chain uses TRBV6-1 with TRBJ2-5; 7 bases line up with TRBD1. With V trimmed by 3 bases and J by 0 bases, 4 bases remained unmatched. Germline CDR1 and CDR2: MNHNS and SASEGT. This CDR3 has 15 residues. CDR3: CASSEPGQYQETQYF. The CDR3 DNA is TGTGCCAGCAGTGAGCCGGGACAGTACCAAGAGACCCAGTACTTC.

The chain joins TRBV7-9 to TRBJ2-3; 10 nucleotides agree with TRBD1. With V trimmed by 8 bases and J by 4 bases, 6 bases remained unmatched. The CDR3 has 14 residues. Germline V gene data show CDR1 as SEHNR and CDR2 as FQNEAQ (reference sequence). CDR3 amino acids: CASPGTGDPDTQYF. The CDR3 nucleotides read TGTGCCAGCCCGGGGACAGGGGATCCAGATACGCAGTATTTT.

The V and J genes are TRBV15 and TRBJ1-2; D is possibly TRBD1 (6 bases). V lost 3 bases to trimming and J lost 6 bases, with 14 bases between them. Germline lookup yields CDR1 LNHNV and CDR2 YYDKDF (reference sequence). This CDR3 contains 14 residues. The DNA of the CDR3 is TGTGCCACCAGCAGCGTGACAGGCGTTGATGGCTACACCTTC. Protein: CATSSVTGVDGYTF.

This clonotype was recorded at least ten times. This chain connects TRBV6-1 to TRBJ2-7; 7 bases are shared with TRBD1. CDR3 length: 12 residues. Per the germline V gene, CDR1 is MNHNS and CDR2 is SASEGT. V gave up 7 bases and J gave up 12 bases; unmatched junction bases: 12. The CDR3 coding sequence is TGTGCCAGCACCATACCCACAGGGGACCCGTACTTC. Amino acid sequence: CASTIPTGDPYF.

This clonotype was recorded at least ten times. The gene calls are TRBV6-2 or TRBV6-3 and TRBJ1-1; 7 bases map to TRBD1. The junction had 8 bases not matched to a gene; V was cut back by 10 bases and J by 3 bases. Germline V lookup: CDR1 MNHEY, CDR2 SVGEGT. The CDR3 is 13 residues long. In nucleotides, the CDR3 is TGTGCCATTGCCGGGACAGCTTACACTGAAGCTTTCTTT. Translated: CAIAGTAYTEAFF.

This clonotype was observed many times. This rearrangement joins TRBV2 to TRBJ2-7; TRBD1 is a possible D gene (6 bases). Germline V lookup: CDR1 SNHLY, CDR2 FYNNEI. Trimming shortened V by 6 bases and J by 3 bases, and 12 bases separated the two germline ends. The CDR3 runs to 13 residues. The CDR3 coding sequence is TGTGCCAGCAGATTTGGGGGCCACTACGAGCAGTACTTC. Translated: CASRFGGHYEQYF.

This clonotype has ten or more counts. The V call is TRBV20-1, the J call TRBJ1-5; no clear D. CDR1 DFQATT and CDR2 SNEGSKA come from the germline V gene (reference sequence). V dropped 3 bases and J dropped 4 bases, with 7 bases sitting between them. CDR3 length equals 12 residues. CDR3 DNA sequence: TGCAGTGCTAGCACCGAAAATCAGCCCCAGCATTTT. Protein product: CSASTENQPQHF.

This clonotype was seen at least ten times. The rearrangement uses TRBV5-1 and TRBJ2-4; D could derive from TRBD1 or TRBD2 (6 bases each). Trimming removed 0 bases at V and 8 bases at J, with 12 bases between. The germline V gene has CDR1 SGHRS and CDR2 YFSETQ. CDR3 length: 14 amino acids. DNA of the CDR3: TGCGCCAGCAGCTTGGGGAACAGGGAGGACATTCAGTACTTC. Protein sequence: CASSLGNREDIQYF. The full variable domain, in which reference TRBV5-1 and TRBJ2-4 provide the parts outside the CDR3, is KAGVTQTPRYLIKTRGQQVTLSCSPISGHRSVSWYQQTPGQGLQFLFEYFSETQRNKGNFPGRFSGRQFSNSRSEMNVSTLELGDSALYLCASSLGNREDIQYFGAGTRLSVL.

This clonotype was seen at least ten times. This rearrangement joins TRBV7-8 to TRBJ2-7; 14 positions match TRBD2. The V gene end was trimmed by 5 bases and the J gene end by 7 bases; junction bases not matched to a gene: 7. The germline V gene has CDR1 SGHVS and CDR2 FQNEAQ. This CDR3 is built from 15 residues. The CDR3 spells CASSHLGLAGVEQYF. CDR3 in DNA: TGTGCCAGCAGCCACCTGGGACTAGCGGGGGTAGAGCAGTACTTC.

This clonotype was picked up many times. V gene TRBV3-1 combines with J gene TRBJ1-4; tentatively, D is TRBD1 (5 bases). This CDR3 is 13 amino acids long. The germline V gene encodes CDR1 LGHDT and CDR2 YNNKEL (reference sequence). V shed 3 bases and J shed 11 bases, with 13 bases lying between them. The CDR3 region has the DNA TGTGCCAGCAGCCAGGGTCAGGGCTGGAAACTGTTTTTT. Translated: CASSQGQGWKLFF. Using reference TRBV3-1 and TRBJ1-4 for the parts outside the CDR3, the full variable domain is DTAVSQTPKYLVTQMGNDKSIKCEQNLGHDTMYWYKQDSKKFLKIMFSYNNKELIINETVPNRFSPKSPDKAHLNLHINSLELGDSAVYFCASSQGQGWKLFFGSGTQLSVL.

This clonotype has a count of ten or more. The chain has TRBV5-1 and TRBJ1-2; D possibly corresponds to TRBD1 (5 bases). V shed 1 base and J shed 0 bases, with 16 bases lying between them. The CDR3 is made up of 17 amino acids. The germline V gene has CDR1 SGHRS and CDR2 YFSETQ. The CDR3 coding sequence is TGCGCCAGCAGCTTGATGACCTTCGGGACCGCTAACTATGGCTACACCTTC. As protein: CASSLMTFGTANYGYTF.

This clonotype was seen at least ten times. The chain has TRBV7-9 and TRBJ2-7; D gene ambiguous. The CDR3 is 11 residues long. Trimming shortened V by 4 bases and J by 5 bases, and 6 bases separated the two germline ends. Germline V gives CDR1 SEHNR, CDR2 FQNEAQ (reference sequence). The chain's CDR3 is CASSSQNEQYF. The CDR3 DNA reads TGTGCCAGCAGCTCTCAGAACGAGCAGTACTTC.

J is TRBJ2-1 and V is TRBV5-1; D not certain. CDR1 and CDR2 from the germline V gene are SGHRS and YFSETQ. This CDR3 is 16 amino acids long. Deletions cut 0 bases from V and 0 bases from J, with 10 bases between. The CDR3 sequence: CASSLGSTRSYNEQFF. The CDR3 DNA is TGCGCCAGCAGCTTGGGATCTACGCGCTCCTACAATGAGCAGTTCTTC.

This clonotype was picked up many times. The rearrangement joins TRBV7-6 to TRBJ2-7; TRBD1 matches at 9 bases. The junction had 7 bases not matched to a gene; V was cut back by 5 bases and J by 2 bases. The CDR3 spans 15 residues. Germline V gene lookup returns CDR1 SGHVS and CDR2 FNYEAQ. The CDR3 protein is CASSLEGTGPYEQYF. The CDR3 DNA reads as TGTGCCAGCAGCCTAGAAGGGACAGGGCCCTACGAGCAGTACTTC.

This clonotype was seen repeatedly, ten times or more. The rearrangement joins TRBV6-5 to TRBJ1-5; 8 nucleotides line up with TRBD1. Germline V gene lookup returns CDR1 MNHEY and CDR2 SVGAGI. V dropped 4 bases and J dropped 0; count of bases not matched to a gene: 5. The CDR3 is made up of 16 amino acids. The CDR3 loop reads CASSLDREYSNQPQHF. CDR3 nucleotides: TGTGCCAGCAGTTTGGACAGGGAGTATAGCAATCAGCCCCAGCATTTT.

The table lists this clonotype with many counts. The CDR3 loop is CASSEVGTGLSYEQYF. CDR3 sequence (DNA): TGTGCCAGCAGTGAAGTTGGGACAGGTCTCTCCTACGAGCAGTACTTC. This chain connects TRBV6-1 to TRBJ2-7; 8 bases line up with TRBD1. Germline CDR1 is MNHNS and CDR2 is SASEGT. J gave up 0 bases and V 1 base, and 5 bases lay outside the gene matches. The CDR3 spans 16 residues.

This clonotype was counted many times. The rearrangement links TRBV6-1 to TRBJ2-7, with D unresolved. Germline CDR1 and CDR2: MNHNS and SASEGT. This CDR3 has 11 residues. The germline V and J ends were trimmed by 5 bases and 2 bases, with 4 bases remaining between them. For the CDR3, the DNA is TGTGCCAGCAGTAACACCTACGAGCAGTACTTC. Translation gives CASSNTYEQYF.

In this sample, this clonotype turned up many times. J is TRBJ2-3 and V is TRBV6-5; D gene unclear. V lost 2 bases and J 4 bases, leaving 13 bases between the germline ends. The CDR3 is made up of 15 amino acids. Germline CDR1 and CDR2: MNHEY and SVGAGI. CDR3 DNA: TGTGCCAGCAGTTACACAAAGAAGGGCCCAGATACGCAGTATTTT. Translating it yields CASSYTKKGPDTQYF.